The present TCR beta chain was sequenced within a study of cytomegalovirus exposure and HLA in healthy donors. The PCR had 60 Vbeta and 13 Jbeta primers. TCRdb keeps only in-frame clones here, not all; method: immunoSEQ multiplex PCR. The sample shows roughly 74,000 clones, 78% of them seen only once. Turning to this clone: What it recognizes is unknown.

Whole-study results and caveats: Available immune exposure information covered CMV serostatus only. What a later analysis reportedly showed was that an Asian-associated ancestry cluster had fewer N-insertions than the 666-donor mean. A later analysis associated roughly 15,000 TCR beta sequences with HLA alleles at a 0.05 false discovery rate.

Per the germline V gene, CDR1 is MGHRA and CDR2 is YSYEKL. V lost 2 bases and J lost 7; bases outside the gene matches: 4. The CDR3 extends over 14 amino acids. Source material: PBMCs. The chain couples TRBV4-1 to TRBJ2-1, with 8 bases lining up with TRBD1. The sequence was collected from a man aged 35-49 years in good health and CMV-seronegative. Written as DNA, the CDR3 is TGCGCCAGCAGCCAACCCAGGGGGCAAAATGAGCAGTTCTTC. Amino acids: CASSQPRGQNEQFF.